This T cell receptor (beta chain) was observed in a study of cytomegalovirus exposure and HLA in healthy donors. This CDR3 contains 20 residues. Trimming took 6 bases from V and 4 from J; bases not matched to a gene: 21. The germline V gene encodes CDR1 MNHEY and CDR2 SMNVEV (reference sequence). This PCR relied on a set of 60 Vbeta primers and 13 Jbeta primers. Clones were read by immunoSEQ multiplex PCR, and TCRdb kept only the in-frame ones, dropping some. The sample includes about 200,000 clones, roughly 79% of them seen just once. The sequenced sample consisted of PBMCs. The chain uses TRBV27 and TRBJ1-1; 12 positions match TRBD1. This receptor was identified in a man under 40 in good health and CMV-seronegative. In nucleotides, the CDR3 is TGTGCCAGCAGCTATACTTCAGCCGGGACAGGGGGCGGCTACGGCACTGAAGCTTTCTTT. This encodes CASSYTSAGTGGGYGTEAFF.